A selection of T cell receptor beta chains follows, all from one sample in a study of blood T cell repertoires in COVID-19. Assay used: immunoSEQ multiplex PCR; TCRdb lists only in-frame clones, some missing. This table has approximately 350,000 clones, around 91% appearing once. Source material: peripheral blood. These receptors were obtained from a young woman who had recovered from COVID-19. CDR3s leave out the opening cysteine and the closing phenylalanine or tryptophan.

V	length	J	CDR3
TRBV24-1	13	TRBJ2-1	ATSVRDSEGNEQF
TRBV11-2	13	TRBJ2-5	ASSFGGAGSRSQY
TRBV19	16	TRBJ2-2	ASSKALGLQGGTGELF
TRBV25-1	13	TRBJ2-2	ASGGGIVNTGELF
TRBV7-2	12	TRBJ1-2	ASSPRDLGYGYT
TRBV5-1	16	TRBJ1-2	ASSLAGIGSGGNYGYT
TRBV30	13	TRBJ2-3	AWSLAGWNTDTQY
TRBV10-3	10	TRBJ1-2	AISGQSESYT
TRBV6-5	13	TRBJ1-1	ASRGTGMWSTEAF
TRBV28	14	TRBJ2-6	ASSYIIGEGANVLT
TRBV5-1	14	TRBJ2-1	ASSLGPPGMGNEQF
TRBV6-2/TRBV6-3	9	TRBJ1-5	ASSNGQGTD
TRBV7-9	11	TRBJ1-1	ASSFTGGGWAF
TRBV19	13	TRBJ2-2	ASSTRDRDTGELF
TRBV5-1	13	TRBJ2-1	ASSGGQGASNEQF
TRBV9	13	TRBJ1-1	ASSADGPGYTEAF
TRBV5-1	14	TRBJ1-3	ASSKGQGKAGNTIY
TRBV7-6	13	TRBJ1-1	ASSQGQGVQSEAF
TRBV21-1	14	TRBJ2-1	ASRGQATPAYNEQF
TRBV5-6	13	TRBJ1-2	ASSLAPGKGYGYT
TRBV19	13	TRBJ2-1	ASSLGSAAGQEQF
TRBV19	13	TRBJ2-3	ASSILTGSTDTQY
TRBV2	12	TRBJ2-1	ARGGTGAWNEQF
TRBV9	12	TRBJ2-3	ASSVAGSTDTQY
TRBV6-5	13	TRBJ2-1	ASNAAVSSYNEQF
TRBV20-1	12	TRBJ2-1	SASRAGGSNEQF
TRBV6-6	14	TRBJ1-6	ASSFPTGQGNSPLH
TRBV7-2	12	TRBJ2-3	ASTPGGGRDTQY
TRBV30	12	TRBJ2-3	AWTSGTDFDTQY
TRBV19	11	TRBJ1-1	ASSIISGNEAF
TRBV4-3	14	TRBJ2-2	ASSQDRGRSTGELF
TRBV19	11	TRBJ1-2	ASSERVAYGYT
TRBV19	12	TRBJ2-3	ASRGTASTDTQY
TRBV7-2	12	TRBJ1-1	ASSLGGSGTGAF
TRBV6-2/TRBV6-3	15	TRBJ2-1	ASSYPVGGRTYNEQF
TRBV3-1/TRBV3-2	11	TRBJ2-3	ASKGLAGDTQY
TRBV9	14	TRBJ2-5	ASSVAWPGGGETQY
TRBV4-3	17	TRBJ2-1	ASSKGLAGGPGGADEQF
TRBV5-6	12	TRBJ1-4	ASSPRAPYEKLF